This T cell receptor beta chain was sequenced in a study of blood T cell repertoires in COVID-19 (dated by TCRdb to the early 2020s). Broadly, across the study: Samples covering the acute and convalescent phases of COVID-19 were provided by collaborators in the United States, Italy and Spain. The prospective study material was composed of cDNA or gDNA derived from T cells, B-cell-depleted T cells, or PBMCs. The dataset comprised deeply sampled blood TCRbeta repertoires from subjects exposed to, actively infected with, or recovered from COVID-19. The repertoires were released in a freely available public database meant as a resource for research on the immune response to SARS-CoV-2. Samples came from the ongoing ImmuneRACE study (first 160 participants) plus 1,254 subjects from 6 global collaborators. Sample metadata almost always included a de-identified subject ID, COVID-19 status, age in years and sex. HLA class I and class II types, where available, came from metadata supplied by the sample provider rather than from assay-based typing. Study-wide findings and limitations: Clinical and demographic metadata were provided uncurated, with the amount varying by source and participant.

The immunoSEQ Assay, a bias-controlled multiplex PCR, was used to amplify TCRbeta CDR3 regions from genomic DNA. In the original analysis: Within the assay, amplification of reference gene primers was used to estimate how many nucleated cells each sample contained. To quantify the absolute abundance of each unique TCRbeta CDR3 rearrangement, sequence reads were collapsed and filtered. For each sample, productive Simpson clonality was calculated as the square root of Simpson's diversity index across productive rearrangements. The immuneACCESS repertoire file appears here via TCRdb, limited to in-frame rearrangements. These files lack a portion of the clones; in checked studies, under half of the deficit traces to unresolved V genes, and the cause of the others is not known. V and J calls and clone size follow that table, whereas D and trimming were derived from the DNA. The sample table lists under 350,000 clones, around nine tenths of them with a count of one. In total, the top ten clones hold less than 2% of the sample.

CDR1 and CDR2 are read off the germline V gene as SGHTA and FQGNSA. Deletion took 3 bases off V and 2 bases off J, with a span of 11 bases between the germline ends. From the cysteine through the phenylalanine, the CDR3 covers 14 amino acids. Of the read, only the CDR3 DNA is kept; its 42 bases are in frame from base 1. In Seattle, one collaborating source enrolled patients while the infection was active and tracked those patients longitudinally over the course of disease. Collaborating institutions collected whole blood in K2EDTA tubes following their own protocols. Collaborator samples were shipped for TCRbeta analysis as frozen whole blood, isolated PBMCs, or DNA extracted from either sample type. In the case of this clone: Its antigen remains undetermined. There are no base qualities to consult, and no much larger clone falls within one base.

The receptor chain draws on TRBV7-2 and TRBJ2-7; the best D guess is TRBD1, with 7 bases matching. The receptor was derived from a woman aged 30 to 39 with COVID-19, enrolled during active disease. The sample comprised peripheral blood. The sequenced DNA: TGTGCCAGCAGCTTCCAGGGGGGCCCCTACGAGCAGTACTTC. This encodes CASSFQGGPYEQYF.